What follows are 25 T cell receptor beta chains derived from one specimen sequenced in a study of T cell responses to AZD1222 COVID-19 vaccine. The data were produced by immunoSEQ multiplex PCR, yet TCRdb's version contains in-frame clones alone and is incomplete. The sample includes more than 150,000 clones, 94% seen only once; the top ten take about 0.6%. The sequencing here drew on peripheral blood, taken on day 0 of AZD1222 vaccination. The receptor source for this set is an adult in good health.

This clone was counted a single time. This chain links TRBV28 with TRBJ1-2; D possibly corresponds to TRBD1 (5 bases). This CDR3 region has 14 residues. CDR1 MDHEN and CDR2 SYDVKM come from the germline V gene. Trimming removed 2 bases at V and 4 bases at J, with 11 bases between. CDR3 DNA sequence: TGTGCCAGCAGTTTAACAGGCAGGACCTATGGCTACACCTTC. Translation gives CASSLTGRTYGYTF.

The gene calls are TRBV24-1 and TRBJ2-1; D is perhaps TRBD2 (5 bases). The CDR3 is 14 amino acids. V lost 5 bases to trimming and J lost 4 bases, with 11 bases between them. Germline CDR1 and CDR2: KGHDR and SFDVKD. Here the CDR3 reads CATSGPPGYNEQFF. In nucleotides, the CDR3 is TGTGCCACCAGTGGACCCCCGGGGTACAATGAGCAGTTCTTC.

This CDR3 is CASSLRGTVGNQPQHF. The CDR3 nucleotides are TGTGCCAGCTCACTCAGGGGGACAGTAGGGAATCAGCCCCAGCATTTT. This rearrangement joins TRBV18 to TRBJ1-5, with 7 bases matching TRBD1. Germline CDR1 reads KGHSH; CDR2 reads LQKENI. The CDR3 is 16 amino acids. After removal of 4 bases from V and 4 bases from J, the junction contained 10 bases not matched to a gene.

This rearrangement joins TRBV12-5 to TRBJ2-2, with 7 bases fitting TRBD1. CDR3 length: 16 residues. The trim removed 6 bases at V and 3 bases at J, leaving 10 bases unmatched. The germline V gene encodes CDR1 LGHNT and CDR2 FRNRAP. The CDR3 nucleotides are TGTGCTAGTGGCCTTAAAGGGCAGGGGGACACCGGGGAGCTGTTTTTT. Its protein product is CASGLKGQGDTGELFF.

The V gene is TRBV5-1, the J gene TRBJ2-7, with TRBD2 matching 7 bases. In germline, CDR1 is SGHRS, CDR2 YFSETQ. The CDR3 loop spans 15 amino acids. J gave up 2 bases and V 2 bases, and 7 bases lay outside the gene matches. The CDR3 spells CASSFQREVAYEQYF. CDR3 bases: TGCGCCAGCAGCTTCCAGCGGGAAGTCGCCTACGAGCAGTACTTC.

The chain employs TRBV4-1 and TRBJ1-2; D is undetermined. The CDR3 has 15 residues. Germline CDR1 MGHRA, CDR2 YSYEKL. Trimming cost V 2 bases and J 2 bases, with 12 bases left between them. The CDR3 DNA is TGCGCCAGCAGCCAACCCGGGTTTGGCAACTATGGCTACACCTTC. Translating gives CASSQPGFGNYGYTF.

The chain couples TRBV3-1 (or the pseudogene TRBV3-2) to TRBJ2-2; D is ambiguous. This CDR3 has 13 amino acids. Germline V CDR1 and CDR2: LGHDT, YNNKEL (reference sequence). V dropped 1 base and J dropped 6 bases, with 6 bases sitting between them. The CDR3 nucleotides read TGTGCCAGCAGCCAAGCGGGCCCCGGGGAGCTGTTTTTT. Its protein product is CASSQAGPGELFF.

The chain couples TRBV3-1 (or the pseudogene TRBV3-2) to TRBJ2-6, with D possibly called TRBD1 or TRBD2 (5 bases each). Germline V gives CDR1 LGHDT, CDR2 YNNKEL (reference sequence). V was trimmed by 0 bases and J by 2 bases, leaving 14 bases between them. CDR3 length: 18 amino acids. The chain's CDR3 is CASSQDRGGRTGANVLTF. As DNA, the CDR3 is TGTGCCAGCAGCCAAGATCGGGGCGGTCGGACTGGGGCCAACGTCCTGACTTTC.

The genes are TRBV28 and TRBJ1-1; D gene uncertain. Deletions cut 4 bases from V and 1 base from J, with 13 bases between. This CDR3 has 15 residues. Germline values: CDR1 MDHEN, CDR2 SYDVKM. The DNA for the CDR3 is TGTGCCAGCAGTTCGGTTTTAGTGGGGAACACTGAAGCTTTCTTT. Translation: CASSSVLVGNTEAFF.

The genes are TRBV3-1 (or the pseudogene TRBV3-2) and TRBJ2-7; 10 bases align to TRBD2. The CDR3 is made up of 16 amino acids. J lost 3 bases, V lost 3 bases, and 8 bases had no gene match. Germline CDR1 LGHDT, CDR2 YNNKEL (reference sequence). In nucleotides, the CDR3 is TGTGCCAGCAGCCACCCCGGACTAGCGGAGATCTACGAGCAGTACTTC. Encoded protein: CASSHPGLAEIYEQYF.

The chain carries TRBV5-1 and TRBJ2-1; 10 nucleotides line up with TRBD2. The germline V gene has CDR1 SGHRS and CDR2 YFSETQ. The J segment lost 9 bases and the V segment lost 4 bases, leaving 13 bases of the junction unmatched. The CDR3 extends over 16 amino acids. CDR3 amino acids: CASSPGTSEGRIEQFF. In DNA form, the CDR3 reads TGCGCCAGCAGCCCGGGGACTAGCGAAGGTCGCATTGAGCAGTTCTTC.

The rearrangement joins TRBV2 to TRBJ1-1; D call uncertain. From germline, CDR1 is SNHLY and CDR2 FYNNEI. The CDR3 covers 10 residues. Between the trimmed V and J ends, which lost 10 bases and 6 bases, there was a span of 9 bases. The CDR3 is CATSPAEAFF. The CDR3 DNA reads TGTGCCACCTCTCCCGCTGAAGCTTTCTTT. The full variable domain, its missing parts supplied by reference TRBV2 and TRBJ1-1, is EPEVTQTPSHQVTQMGQEVILRCVPISNHLYFYWYRQILGQKVEFLVSFYNNEISEKSEIFDDQFSVERPDGSNFTLKIRSTKLEDSAMYFCATSPAEAFFGQGTRLTVV.

The chain recombines TRBV28 with TRBJ2-1; 7 bases map to TRBD2. The CDR3 has 16 residues. Looked up from germline, CDR1 is MDHEN and CDR2 is SYDVKM. Trimming took 6 bases from V and 6 from J; bases not matched to a gene: 14. The CDR3 here is CASSFEGGSTVNEQFF. The CDR3 nucleotides read TGTGCCAGCAGCTTTGAGGGCGGGAGTACCGTCAATGAGCAGTTCTTC.

This rearrangement joins TRBV7-6 to TRBJ2-3, with unresolved D. This CDR3 has 15 amino acids. CDR1 SGHVS and CDR2 FNYEAQ come from the germline V gene. Trimming took off 1 base at V and 0 bases at J, with 8 bases between the two ends. CDR3 sequence: CASSLGLSSTDTQYF. CDR3 DNA: TGTGCCAGCAGCTTAGGGCTTTCTAGCACAGATACGCAGTATTTT.

The V and J genes are TRBV5-5 and TRBJ2-1, with 8 bases lining up with TRBD2. Germline CDR1 reads SGHKS; CDR2 reads YYEKEE (reference sequence). The J segment lost 9 bases and the V segment lost 0 bases, leaving 20 bases of the junction unmatched. The CDR3 has 19 amino acids. This CDR3 is CASSLAPRTWASGYLEQFF. CDR3 coding DNA: TGTGCCAGCAGCTTGGCCCCCCGAACTTGGGCTAGCGGGTATCTTGAGCAGTTCTTC.

V is TRBV5-4 and J is TRBJ2-6, with D perhaps matching TRBD2 (5 bases). Germline V CDR1 and CDR2: SGHNT, YYREEE (reference sequence). V was cut by 0 bases and J by 3 bases, with 10 bases left in between. CDR3 length equals 16 residues. CDR3 coding DNA: TGTGCCAGCAGCTTGGCGGCTAGCCATGGGGCCAACGTCCTGACTTTC. This translates into CASSLAASHGANVLTF. Supplemented by reference TRBV5-4 and TRBJ2-6, the full variable domain reads ETGVTQSPTHLIKTRGQQVTLRCSSQSGHNTVSWYQQALGQGPQFIFQYYREEENGRGNFPPRFSGLQFPNYSSELNVNALELDDSALYLCASSLAASHGANVLTFGAGSRLTVL.

J is TRBJ2-1 and V is TRBV18, with 10 bases aligning to TRBD1. Germline values: CDR1 KGHSH, CDR2 LQKENI. The V gene end was trimmed by 6 bases and the J gene end by 8 bases; junction bases not matched to a gene: 4. CDR3 length: 13 amino acids. The CDR3 spells CASSPGQGYEQFF. In DNA, the CDR3 is TGTGCCAGCTCCCCGGGACAGGGGTATGAGCAGTTCTTC.

A remark on this clone: Additional DNA sequences in this sample encode the identical CDR3. The genes are TRBV12-3 or TRBV12-4 and TRBJ2-2, with unresolved D. This CDR3 has 11 amino acids. Trimming removed 3 bases at V and 8 bases at J, with 4 bases between. CDR3 nucleotide sequence: TGTGCCAGCAGTTTCAGTGGGGAGCTGTTTTTT. Its protein is CASSFSGELFF.

CDR3 protein: CSVQRGSDQPQHF. DNA of the CDR3: TGCAGCGTTCAAAGGGGGTCGGATCAGCCCCAGCATTTT. The gene calls are TRBV29-1 and TRBJ1-5; weak D call: TRBD1 (6 bases). Germline loops: CDR1 SQVTM, CDR2 ANQGSEA. CDR3 length: 13 amino acids. V lost 5 bases to trimming and J lost 5 bases, with 13 bases between them.

This chain joins TRBV7-9 and TRBJ1-2; D is ambiguous. CDR1 is SEHNR, CDR2 FQNEAQ, per germline (reference sequence). V lost 4 bases and J lost 8, with 14 bases in between. This CDR3 comprises 13 residues. CDR3 loop: CASSSRGVEGYTF. CDR3 in DNA: TGTGCCAGCAGCTCCCGGGGAGTCGAGGGCTACACCTTC.

Turning to this clone: Its ends do not fully match the called genes, so a read error is possible. This chain links TRBV6-1 with TRBJ2-7; 8 bases are shared with TRBD1. The CDR3 is 15 amino acids. Looked up from germline, CDR1 is MNHNS and CDR2 is SASEGT. This CDR3 reads CASSEAQGGLYEQYF. CDR3 coding DNA: TGTGCCAGCAGCGAAGCACAGGGGGGACTTTACGAGCAGTACTTC.

The chain recombines TRBV27 with TRBJ1-6; possible D gene TRBD1, 5 bases. The CDR3 spans 15 residues. V lost 4 bases and J 7 bases, leaving 14 bases between the germline ends. Germline-derived CDR1 and CDR2 are MNHEY and SMNVEV (reference sequence). The CDR3 DNA is TGTGCCAGCAGTTCCCTTCTGAGGGGCAATTCACCCCTCCACTTT. As protein: CASSSLLRGNSPLHF.

This chain links TRBV28 with TRBJ1-2; TRBD1 might be the D (6 bases). Germline CDR1 reads MDHEN; CDR2 reads SYDVKM. V lost 9 bases and J lost 4, with 15 bases in between. This CDR3 has 13 amino acids. The CDR3 loop reads CASDGRGSYGYTF. The CDR3, as DNA: TGTGCCAGTGACGGCAGGGGCTCCTATGGCTACACCTTC.

The rearrangement links TRBV5-1 to TRBJ1-1; the D is unclear. The V gene's germline CDR1 is SGHRS and CDR2 YFSETQ. V was trimmed by 1 base and J by 0 bases, leaving 7 bases between them. The CDR3 length is 14 residues. This CDR3 reads CASSLLEMNTEAFF. CDR3 nucleotide sequence: TGCGCCAGCAGCTTGTTGGAGATGAACACTGAAGCTTTCTTT.

The genes are TRBV7-6 and TRBJ2-1, with 8 bases lining up with TRBD2. The germline CDR1 and CDR2 sequences are SGHVS and FNYEAQ. CDR3 length equals 17 residues. The ends lost 1 base at V and 2 bases at J; junction bases unmatched: 7. CDR3 loop: CASSLGQRELTYNEQFF. CDR3 coding DNA: TGTGCCAGCAGCTTAGGGCAGCGGGAGTTAACCTACAATGAGCAGTTCTTC.